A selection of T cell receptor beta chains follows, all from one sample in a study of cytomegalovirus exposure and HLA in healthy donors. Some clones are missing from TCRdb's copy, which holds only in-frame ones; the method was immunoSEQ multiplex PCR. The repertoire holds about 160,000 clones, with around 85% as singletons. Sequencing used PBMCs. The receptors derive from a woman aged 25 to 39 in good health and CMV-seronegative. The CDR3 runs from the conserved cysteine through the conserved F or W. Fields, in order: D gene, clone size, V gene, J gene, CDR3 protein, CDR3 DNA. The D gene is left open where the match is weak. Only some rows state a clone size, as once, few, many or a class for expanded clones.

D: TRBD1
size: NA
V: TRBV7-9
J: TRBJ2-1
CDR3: CASSLGDRGTYNEQFF
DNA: TGTGCCAGCAGCTTAGGGGACAGGGGCACCTACAATGAGCAGTTCTTC

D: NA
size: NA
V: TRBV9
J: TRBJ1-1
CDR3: CASSVGGENTEAFF
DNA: TGTGCCAGCAGCGTAGGGGGGGAGAACACTGAAGCTTTCTTT

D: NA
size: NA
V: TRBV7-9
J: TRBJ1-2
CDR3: CASSLPGQYPNYGYTF
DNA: TGTGCCAGCAGCTTGCCTGGACAGTATCCTAACTATGGCTACACCTTC

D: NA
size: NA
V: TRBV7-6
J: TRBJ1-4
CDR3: CASSQGGALVEKLFF
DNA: TGTGCCAGCAGCCAGGGCGGGGCTTTGGTTGAAAAACTGTTTTTT

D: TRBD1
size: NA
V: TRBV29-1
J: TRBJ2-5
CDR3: CSVEGLWDRSHQETQYF
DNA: TGCAGCGTTGAAGGGTTGTGGGACAGGAGTCACCAAGAGACCCAGTACTTC

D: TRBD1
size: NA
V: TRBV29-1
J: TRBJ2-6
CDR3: CSVEDWGQISGANVLTF
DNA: TGCAGCGTTGAAGATTGGGGACAGATCTCTGGGGCCAACGTCCTGACTTTC

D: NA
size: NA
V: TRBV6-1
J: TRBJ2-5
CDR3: CASSAVEETQYF
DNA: TGTGCCAGCAGTGCGGTAGAGGAGACCCAGTACTTC

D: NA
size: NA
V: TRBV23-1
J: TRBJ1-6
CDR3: CASYPKLRGLGVYNSPLHF
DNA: TGCGCCAGCTATCCCAAACTCAGGGGCCTGGGGGTTTATAATTCACCCCTCCACTTT

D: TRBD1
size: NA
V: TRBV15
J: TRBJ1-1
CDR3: CATSRGQGSFTEAFF
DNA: TGTGCCACCAGCAGGGGACAGGGAAGTTTTACTGAAGCTTTCTTT

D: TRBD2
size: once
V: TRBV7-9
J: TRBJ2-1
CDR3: CSSSLGWRLARISEQFF
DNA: TGTTCCAGCAGCTTAGGATGGAGACTAGCGAGAATAAGTGAGCAGTTCTTC

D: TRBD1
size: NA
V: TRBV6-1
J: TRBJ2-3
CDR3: CASSESGTGSIPVDTQYF
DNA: TGTGCCAGCAGTGAATCCGGGACAGGGAGTATTCCCGTTGATACGCAGTATTTT